The next 20 T cell receptor beta chains were all read from a single sample in a study of molecular identifiers for immune sequencing clone quantification. TCRdb fed the PCR reads into MiXCR, producing one record per CDR3 protein. The repertoire consists of approximately 54,000 distinct CDR3 sequences, with 20% to 25% occurring once and the leading ten covering about 2%. Sample: naive CD8+ T cells from blood, with Jurkat cell RNA spiked in. Described subset: FACS-sorted CD8+CD4-CCR7+CD45RA+ naive T cells. The receptor set was obtained from a human donor in good health. Some libraries in this study had Jurkat cell RNA spiked in.

Many counts were recorded for this clonotype. This sequence joins TRBV19 and TRBJ2-7; D is unresolved. The CDR3 extends over 13 amino acids. V was pared by 5 bases and J by 3 bases, with 11 bases between. The germline gives CDR1 LNHDA, CDR2 SQIVND (reference sequence). The CDR3 region is CASSPQVHYEQYF. Here the CDR3 DNA reads TGTGCCAGTAGTCCGCAGGTACACTACGAGCAGTACTTC.

Comment on this clonotype: A clone one base away is much larger, so this may be a read error. The J gene is TRBJ2-5, the V gene TRBV20-1, with D possibly being TRBD1 (6 bases). The length of the CDR3 is 15 residues. CDR1 is DFQATT, CDR2 SNEGSKA, per germline (reference sequence). This CDR3 reads CNARSQTGTMETQYF. CDR3 nucleotide sequence: TGCAATGCTCGAAGTCAAACAGGGACGATGGAGACCCAGTACTTC.

The chain couples TRBV6-2 or TRBV6-3 to TRBJ2-5; 7 bases agree with TRBD1. V was pared by 6 bases and J by 4 bases, with 8 bases of the junction left unmatched. The CDR3 has 14 amino acids. The germline V gene encodes CDR1 MNHEY and CDR2 SVGEGT. CDR3 DNA: TGTGCCAGCAGAACCAAGACAGGGAGAGAGACCCAGTACTTC. Its protein is CASRTKTGRETQYF.

The gene calls are TRBV4-2 and TRBJ2-6; D perhaps matches TRBD1 (5 bases). The CDR3 length is 18 residues. Trimming stripped 0 bases from V and 3 bases from J, with 15 bases between. Germline CDR1 LGHNA, CDR2 YNFKEQ. CDR3 coding DNA: TGTGCCAGCAGCCAAGAGGAAGGCAGGGTTTATGGGGCCAACGTCCTGACTTTC. This encodes CASSQEEGRVYGANVLTF.

This clonotype was recorded once. This may come from a read error, since a much larger clone is one base off. The CDR3 does not close with the conserved phenylalanine or tryptophan, likely indicating a read error. The rearrangement uses TRBV4-1 and TRBJ1-1, with TRBD1 matching 7 bases. This CDR3 has 13 amino acids. The junction had 4 bases not matched to a gene; V was cut back by 4 bases and J by 5 bases. Germline V lookup: CDR1 MGHRA, CDR2 YSYEKL. The CDR3 here is CASSRIQGTEAFS. CDR3 nucleotides: TGCGCCAGCAGCCGAATACAGGGGACTGAAGCTTTCTCT.

This chain uses TRBV9 with TRBJ2-3, with 10 bases matching TRBD1. The germline gives CDR1 SGDLS, CDR2 YYNGEE. The CDR3 runs to 19 residues. The V and J ends lost 4 bases and 0 bases, in that order; junction bases with no gene match: 14. The CDR3, as DNA: TGTGCCAGCAGCCCTCTCCCGGGACAGGGGACTTCTAGCACAGATACGCAGTATTTT. The encoded protein is CASSPLPGQGTSSTDTQYF. The whole variable domain, filled in from reference TRBV9 and TRBJ2-3, reads DSGVTQTPKHLITATGQRVTLRCSPRSGDLSVYWYQQSLDQGLQFLIQYYNGEERAKGNILERFSAQQFPDLHSELNLSSLELGDSALYFCASSPLPGQGTSSTDTQYFGPGTRLTVL.

This clonotype was detected ten times or more. The DNA of the CDR3 is TGTGCCAGCAGCCCGGACTCGTACAATGAGCAGTTCTTC. Protein: CASSPDSYNEQFF. The gene calls are TRBV7-2 and TRBJ2-1; D perhaps matches TRBD2 (5 bases). This CDR3 is built from 13 residues. Deletions cut 5 bases from V and 4 bases from J, with 9 bases between. The V gene's germline CDR1 is SGHTA and CDR2 FQGNSA.

A note on this clonotype: A much larger clone is a single base away; this may be a read error. The genes are TRBV5-1 and TRBJ2-3, with 11 positions matching TRBD2. Losses at the gene ends were 0 bases for V and 10 bases for J; bases not matched to a gene: 10. Germline V CDR1 and CDR2: SGHRS, YFSETQ. The CDR3 is 16 amino acids. The CDR3 DNA sequence: TGCGCCAGCAGCTTGGAGTTAGCGGGGGGGCGGGATGCGCAGTATTTT. Protein product: CASSLELAGGRDAQYF.

This clonotype was seen a few times. The chain carries TRBV12-3 or TRBV12-4 and TRBJ2-5; D gene unclear. Trimming stripped 3 bases from V and 2 bases from J, with 10 bases between. CDR3 length equals 14 residues. CDR3 sequence: CASSFVTSQETQYF. CDR3 nucleotides: TGTGCCAGCAGTTTTGTAACCAGTCAAGAGACCCAGTACTTC.

Comments on this clonotype: One base away lies a much larger clone, so this may be a sequencing read error. The CDR3 does not end in the conserved phenylalanine or tryptophan, so this is likely a read error. J is TRBJ2-3 and V is TRBV10-3; possible D gene TRBD2, 6 bases. Germline values: CDR1 ENHRY, CDR2 SYGVKD. The V and J ends lost 0 bases and 2 bases respectively, with 12 bases between them. The CDR3 contains 16 residues. CDR3 nucleotides: TGTGCCATCAGTGAGTCGGATGGCGGGAACACAGATACGCAGTATCTT. The encoded protein is CAISESDGGNTDTQYL.

To note about this clonotype: Possible read error: a much larger clone is one base away. This rearrangement joins TRBV28 to TRBJ2-2; D remains unclear. Germline-derived CDR1 and CDR2 are MDHEN and SYDVKM. The CDR3 has 16 residues. The CDR3 bases are TGTACCAGCAACCCCAACACCGGAATCAACACCGGGGAGCTGTTTTTT. This gives the protein CTSNPNTGINTGELFF.

This clonotype was recorded many times. This chain joins TRBV7-2 and TRBJ2-1; D remains unclear. CDR3 length: 15 residues. Germline CDR1 SGHTA, CDR2 FQGNSA. The V gene lost 0 bases and the J gene lost 10 bases, with 16 bases spanning the gap. CDR3 in amino acids: CASSLADQASVEQFF. The CDR3 DNA sequence: TGTGCCAGCAGCTTAGCCGACCAGGCCTCAGTAGAGCAGTTCTTC.

This clonotype was seen ten or more times. CDR3 in amino acids: CAGWGGNSNQPQHF. As DNA, the CDR3 is TGTGCCGGTTGGGGAGGTAATAGCAATCAGCCCCAGCATTTT. V is TRBV10-3 and J is TRBJ1-5; no definite D call. Germline values: CDR1 ENHRY, CDR2 SYGVKD. The germline V and J ends were trimmed by 11 bases and 0 bases, with 14 bases remaining between them. The CDR3 sequence is 14 residues long.

The sample holds a few counts of this clonotype. The V and J genes are TRBV2 and TRBJ2-3; 9 bases map to TRBD2. Germline V CDR1 and CDR2: SNHLY, FYNNEI. The CDR3 loop spans 16 amino acids. V lost 3 bases and J lost 1; bases outside the gene matches: 5. The CDR3 loop reads CASSEGLAGRTDTQYF. In DNA, the CDR3 is TGTGCCAGCAGTGAGGGGCTAGCGGGACGCACAGATACGCAGTATTTT.

This clonotype showed up many times. The chain joins TRBV9 to TRBJ2-2; no firm D call. The CDR3 consists of 13 residues. V shed 2 bases and J shed 5 bases, with 7 bases lying between them. Germline V gene lookup returns CDR1 SGDLS and CDR2 YYNGEE. The CDR3 is CASSVGGTGELFF. The CDR3 DNA reads as TGTGCCAGCAGCGTGGGTGGTACCGGGGAGCTGTTTTTT.

This clonotype appeared many times. The chain carries TRBV12-3 or TRBV12-4 and TRBJ2-1; TRBD2 matches 8 bases. The length of the CDR3 is 15 residues. V gave up 3 bases and J gave up 7 bases; unmatched junction bases: 8. The CDR3 bases are TGTGCCAGCAGTTTTGGAGTGGCTAGCGGGAATGAGCAGTTCTTC. It yields the protein CASSFGVASGNEQFF.

The table lists this clonotype with many counts. V gene TRBV14 combines with J gene TRBJ2-2; 7 nucleotides align to TRBD2. The junction had 6 bases not matched to a gene; V was cut back by 1 base and J by 7 bases. There are 15 residues in the CDR3. The germline CDR1 and CDR2 sequences are SGHDN and FVKESK. CDR3 region: CASSQAGGLVGELFF. CDR3 nucleotides: TGTGCCAGCAGCCAAGCGGGAGGTCTTGTCGGGGAGCTGTTTTTT.

This clonotype has at least ten counts. This chain joins TRBV19 and TRBJ2-5, with unresolved D. The germline V gene encodes CDR1 LNHDA and CDR2 SQIVND (reference sequence). V was trimmed by 0 bases and J by 10 bases, leaving 12 bases between them. The CDR3 covers 13 residues. CDR3 region: CASSIDVRAGQYF. CDR3 DNA sequence: TGTGCCAGTAGTATAGATGTCCGGGCCGGCCAGTACTTC. The variable domain in full, completed from reference TRBV19 and TRBJ2-5, reads DGGITQSPKYLFRKEGQNVTLSCEQNLNHDAMYWYRQDPGQGLRLIYYSQIVNDFQKGDIAEGYSVSREKKESFPLTVTSAQKNPTAFYLCASSIDVRAGQYFGPGTRLLVL.

This clonotype has a handful of counts. The rearrangement links TRBV27 to TRBJ1-1; D is uncertain. Germline V gene data show CDR1 as MNHEY and CDR2 as SMNVEV (reference sequence). V dropped 3 bases and J dropped 0 bases, with 5 bases sitting between them. The CDR3 extends over 13 amino acids. CDR3 residues: CASSFLMNTEAFF. CDR3 bases: TGTGCCAGCAGTTTCCTTATGAACACTGAAGCTTTCTTT.

This clonotype was detected many times. The rearrangement joins TRBV19 to TRBJ1-5, with 7 bases lining up with TRBD1. The CDR3 runs 15 residues. Germline CDR1 reads LNHDA; CDR2 reads SQIVND (reference sequence). The V gene end was trimmed by 7 bases and the J gene end by 5 bases; junction bases not matched to a gene: 11. The DNA of the CDR3 is TGTGCCAGTACCCCCCTTGGGACAGCCCATCAGCCCCAGCATTTT. It translates to CASTPLGTAHQPQHF.